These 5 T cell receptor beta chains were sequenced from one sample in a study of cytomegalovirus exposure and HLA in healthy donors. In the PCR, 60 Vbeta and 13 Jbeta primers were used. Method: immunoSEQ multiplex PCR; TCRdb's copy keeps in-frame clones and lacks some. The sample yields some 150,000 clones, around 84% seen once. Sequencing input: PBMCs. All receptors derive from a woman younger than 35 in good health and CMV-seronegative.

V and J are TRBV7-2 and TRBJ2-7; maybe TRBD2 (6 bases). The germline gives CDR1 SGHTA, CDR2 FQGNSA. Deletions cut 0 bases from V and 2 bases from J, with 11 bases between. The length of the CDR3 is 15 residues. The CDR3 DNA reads TGTGCCAGCAGCTTAGCGGGAGGTACAGCCTACGAGCAGTACTTC. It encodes CASSLAGGTAYEQYF.

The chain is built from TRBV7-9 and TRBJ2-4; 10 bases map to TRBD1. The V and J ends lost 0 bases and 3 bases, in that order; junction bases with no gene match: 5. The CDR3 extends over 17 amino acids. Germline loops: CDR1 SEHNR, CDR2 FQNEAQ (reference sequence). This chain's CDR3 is CASSLADRGRVKNIQYF. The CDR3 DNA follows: TGTGCCAGCAGCTTAGCCGACAGGGGGCGAGTCAAAAACATTCAGTACTTC. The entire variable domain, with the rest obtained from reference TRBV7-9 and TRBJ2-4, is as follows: DTGVSQNPRHKITKRGQNVTFRCDPISEHNRLYWYRQTLGQGPEFLTYFQNEAQLEKSRLLSDRFSAERPKGSFSTLEIQRTEQGDSAMYLCASSLADRGRVKNIQYFGAGTRLSVL.

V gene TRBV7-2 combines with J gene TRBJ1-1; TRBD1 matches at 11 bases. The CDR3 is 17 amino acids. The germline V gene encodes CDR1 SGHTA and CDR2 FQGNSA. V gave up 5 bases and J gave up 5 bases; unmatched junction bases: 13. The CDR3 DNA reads TGTGCCAGCAGCCCCTACCCCGGGACAGGGGGACGGACTGAAGCTTTCTTT. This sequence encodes CASSPYPGTGGRTEAFF.

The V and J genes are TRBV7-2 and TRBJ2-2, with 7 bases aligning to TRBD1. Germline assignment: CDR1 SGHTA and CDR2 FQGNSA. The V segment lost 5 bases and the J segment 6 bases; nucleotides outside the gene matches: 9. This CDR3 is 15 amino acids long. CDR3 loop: CASSRRQGYAGELFF. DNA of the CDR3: TGTGCCAGCAGCCGCAGACAGGGTTACGCCGGGGAGCTGTTTTTT.

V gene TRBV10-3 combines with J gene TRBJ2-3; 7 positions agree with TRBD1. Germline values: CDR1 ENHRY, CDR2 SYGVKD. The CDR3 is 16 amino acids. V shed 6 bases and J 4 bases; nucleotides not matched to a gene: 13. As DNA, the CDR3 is TGTGCCATCAGCACAGGGGTAGGTGATCTGGCAGATACGCAGTATTTT. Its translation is CAISTGVGDLADTQYF.